Each of the 20 T cell receptor beta chains below was sequenced from the same sample in a study of Ad26.COV2.S vaccination and SARS-CoV-2 variants. Clones were sequenced by immunoSEQ multiplex PCR, and TCRdb holds only the in-frame ones, with some missing. The sample yields around 400,000 clones, about four fifths seen once. Indicated treatment: roughly 20 received Ad26.COV2.S at low or high dose, single or two shots; 5 received placebo; per-sample allocation not given. Day 63 following the first vaccine or placebo injection was when the samples were taken. The material was peripheral blood, obtained in a trial of Ad26.COV2.S vaccine versus placebo. These TCRs come from a person aged 18-60 years who received the Ad26.COV2.S COVID-19 vaccine or a placebo.

The CDR3 reads CASSEYPGGTEAFF. CDR3 bases: TGCGCCAGCAGTGAATATCCGGGAGGGACTGAAGCTTTCTTT. This chain connects TRBV10-2 to TRBJ1-1; D ambiguous. The CDR3 extends over 14 amino acids. Trimming removed 3 bases from V and 5 bases from J, with 13 bases in between. The germline V gene encodes CDR1 WSHSY and CDR2 SAAADI.

V usage is TRBV13 and J usage is TRBJ2-7, with 11 bases matching TRBD1. The V and J ends lost 4 bases and 5 bases, in that order; junction bases with no gene match: 4. The CDR3 covers 14 residues. The germline CDR1 and CDR2 sequences are PRHDT and FYEKMQ (reference sequence). The CDR3 protein is CASSSWDRGNEQYF. CDR3 sequence (DNA): TGTGCCAGCAGCTCCTGGGACAGGGGGAACGAGCAGTACTTC.

The CDR3 loop reads CASSHRDASYEQYF. For the CDR3, the DNA is TGTGCCAGCAGCCACAGGGATGCCTCCTACGAGCAGTACTTC. The genes are TRBV4-2 and TRBJ2-7; a possible D gene is TRBD1 (5 bases). Trimming removed 3 bases at V and 0 bases at J, with 9 bases between. Per the germline V gene, CDR1 is LGHNA and CDR2 is YNFKEQ. There are 14 residues in the CDR3.

This chain uses TRBV7-2 with TRBJ2-2; tentatively, D is TRBD2 (5 bases). V gave up 5 bases and J gave up 9 bases, with 13 bases separating them. Germline CDR1 and CDR2: SGHTA and FQGNSA. The CDR3 is 13 residues long. The CDR3 region has the DNA TGTGCCAGCAGCGACGGGGTGGGGAGGGAGCTGTTTTTT. This encodes CASSDGVGRELFF.

In its sample, this clone was seen once. The chain has TRBV5-1 and TRBJ2-5; TRBD2 agrees at 8 bases. The J segment lost 2 bases and the V segment lost 2 bases, leaving 14 bases of the junction unmatched. The CDR3 is made up of 18 amino acids. The germline CDR1 and CDR2 sequences are SGHRS and YFSETQ. CDR3 DNA: TGCGCCAGCAGCTTACGGGGCGGGGGGCGACTAGAACAAGAGACCCAGTACTTC. It is translated as CASSLRGGGRLEQETQYF. The variable domain in full, with the rest retrieved from reference TRBV5-1 and TRBJ2-5, is KAGVTQTPRYLIKTRGQQVTLSCSPISGHRSVSWYQQTPGQGLQFLFEYFSETQRNKGNFPGRFSGRQFSNSRSEMNVSTLELGDSALYLCASSLRGGGRLEQETQYFGPGTRLLVL.

This sequence joins TRBV4-1 and TRBJ1-4; the D is unclear. Trimming pared 1 base from V and 0 bases from J, leaving 9 bases between. The CDR3 runs 16 residues. Germline V gene sequence: CDR1 MGHRA, CDR2 YSYEKL. In nucleotides, the CDR3 is TGCGCCAGCAGCCAAGGGAGACTTGCAACTAATGAAAAACTGTTTTTT. Encoded protein: CASSQGRLATNEKLFF.

This clone was seen a single time. J is TRBJ2-7 and V is TRBV21-1; TRBD1, as called in the table, went unchecked against the DNA. TRBV21-1 is a known pseudogene. This CDR3 contains 16 residues. Written as DNA, the CDR3 is TGTGCCAGCAGCAGGTTTGGGGCCTCACCCATCTACGAGCAGTACTTC. It yields the protein CASSRFGASPIYEQYF.

The V call is TRBV12-5, the J call TRBJ1-5; tentative D call: TRBD1 (5 bases). V was pared by 0 bases and J by 3 bases, with 12 bases between. This CDR3 has 16 amino acids. The V gene's germline CDR1 is LGHNT and CDR2 FRNRAP. The CDR3 DNA sequence: TGTGCTAGTGGTTTGGTAAGGGGAGGGGACAATCAGCCCCAGCATTTT. As protein: CASGLVRGGDNQPQHF.

The table lists this clone with a few counts. The chain couples TRBV7-2 to TRBJ2-3; the D gene could be TRBD1 or TRBD2 (5 bases each). The CDR3 totals 15 residues. V was cut by 11 bases and J by 2 bases, with 20 bases left in between. Germline CDR1 SGHTA, CDR2 FQGNSA. DNA for the CDR3: TGTGCCTCGCACCGAGGGGCCCCAAACACAGATACGCAGTATTTT. This encodes CASHRGAPNTDTQYF.

The CDR3 protein is CASSQSPPPTSGSYNEQFF. DNA for the CDR3: TGCGCCAGCAGCCAAAGCCCCCCACCTACTAGCGGCTCCTACAATGAGCAGTTCTTC. The chain employs TRBV4-3 and TRBJ2-1, with 8 nucleotides matching TRBD2. Germline V lookup: CDR1 LGHNA, CDR2 YSLEER. This CDR3 has 19 residues. V was clipped by 2 bases and J by 0 bases; unmatched bases: 12.

The chain combines TRBV3-1 (or the pseudogene TRBV3-2) with TRBJ1-6; a weak D match, TRBD1 (5 bases). The CDR3 has 12 residues. Germline V gives CDR1 LGHDT, CDR2 YNNKEL (reference sequence). V was shortened by 8 bases and J by 6 bases, with 8 bases between the two germline ends. The CDR3 region is CASGGINSPLHF. CDR3 in DNA: TGTGCCAGCGGGGGGATTAATTCACCCCTCCACTTT.

CDR3 loop: CASTLRRASVQQFF. DNA of the CDR3: TGTGCCAGCACCCTACGAAGGGCCAGCGTACAGCAGTTCTTC. The chain recombines TRBV3-1 (or the pseudogene TRBV3-2) with TRBJ2-1; unclear D gene. The CDR3 extends over 14 amino acids. Germline V gives CDR1 LGHDT, CDR2 YNNKEL (reference sequence). V dropped 7 bases and J dropped 11 bases, with 21 bases sitting between them.

The rearrangement joins TRBV27 to TRBJ1-2; 7 bases match TRBD1. Germline loops: CDR1 MNHEY, CDR2 SMNVEV (reference sequence). The trim removed 8 bases at V and 6 bases at J, leaving 21 bases unmatched. This CDR3 is 17 amino acids long. The chain's CDR3 is CASHRWAQDRRSDGYTF. In DNA form, the CDR3 reads TGTGCCAGCCATCGTTGGGCACAGGACAGGAGGTCGGATGGCTACACCTTC.

The CDR3 protein is CASSVDGPGRYGYTF. In DNA, the CDR3 is TGTGCCAGCAGCGTGGACGGGCCCGGGCGGTATGGCTACACCTTC. V is TRBV9 and J is TRBJ1-2; D is unclear. This CDR3 spans 15 amino acids. The germline gives CDR1 SGDLS, CDR2 YYNGEE. V dropped 2 bases and J dropped 5 bases, with 16 bases sitting between them.

V usage is TRBV5-4 and J usage is TRBJ2-1; TRBD1 aligns across 7 bases. CDR1 SGHNT and CDR2 YYREEE come from the germline V gene (reference sequence). This CDR3 has 14 residues. V lost 4 bases to trimming and J lost 9 bases; unmatched junction nucleotides: 10. CDR3 nucleotides: TGTGCCAGCAGCATGGACAGGATTGACAGTGAGCAGTTCTTC. Its translation is CASSMDRIDSEQFF.

This rearrangement joins TRBV4-2 to TRBJ2-3, with 8 bases lining up with TRBD1. This CDR3 spans 18 amino acids. The junction had 11 bases not matched to a gene; V was cut back by 0 bases and J by 3 bases. Germline CDR1 LGHNA, CDR2 YNFKEQ. The CDR3 bases are TGTGCCAGCAGCCAAGAGCCCCAGGGGGCGCTGGGGACAGATACGCAGTATTTT. It yields the protein CASSQEPQGALGTDTQYF.

As to this clone: The junction and the germline gene differ at one end; a read error may be behind it. This sequence joins TRBV7-9 and TRBJ2-4, with D perhaps assigned TRBD1 or TRBD2 (6 bases each). The germline V gene encodes CDR1 SEHNR and CDR2 FQNEAQ (reference sequence). The CDR3 runs 13 residues. CDR3 region: CASSPLDPGGANF. DNA for the CDR3: TGTGCCAGCAGCCCCCTTGACCCCGGGGGCGCGAACTTC.

The chain couples TRBV9 to TRBJ1-1; 9 nucleotides line up with TRBD1. The CDR3 is 16 amino acids. Per germline, CDR1 SGDLS and CDR2 YYNGEE. V lost 4 bases to trimming and J lost 0 bases; unmatched junction nucleotides: 7. In DNA form, the CDR3 reads TGTGCCAGCAGCCCGGGACAGGGATACATGAACACTGAAGCTTTCTTT. It translates to CASSPGQGYMNTEAFF.

This chain uses TRBV7-9 with TRBJ1-2, with D uncertain. Trimming cost V 5 bases and J 8 bases, with 9 bases left between them. This CDR3 spans 11 amino acids. CDR1 and CDR2 from the germline V gene are SEHNR and FQNEAQ (reference sequence). In DNA, the CDR3 is TGTGCCAGCAGCCAAGGTTTCGGCTACACCTTC. This encodes CASSQGFGYTF.

This chain joins TRBV5-5 and TRBJ2-6; D is perhaps TRBD1 or TRBD2 (6 bases each). CDR3 length: 13 residues. CDR1 and CDR2 (germline): SGHKS, YYEKEE (reference sequence). V lost 2 bases and J lost 8, with 8 bases in between. The CDR3: CASSFGGPNVLTF. The CDR3 DNA is TGTGCCAGCAGCTTTGGGGGGCCCAACGTCCTGACTTTC.